The rows below give T cell receptor beta chains drawn from one sample of a study of blood T cell repertoires in COVID-19. Produced via immunoSEQ multiplex PCR; TCRdb's table is partial and in-frame only. The sample lists around 120,000 clones, 70% to 90% occurring once. The sequenced material came from peripheral blood. These receptors were obtained from a man in his fifties with acute or convalescent COVID-19. CDR3s include the opening cysteine and the closing phenylalanine or tryptophan. D genes are given only for firm matches. Clone sizes are given selectively: once, few, many, or a class where the clone is expanded.

NA | CAWIPTTWASGIMNF | NA | TRBV30 | NA | TRBJ2-3
TGTGCCAGTAGTACCGGGACTCACCCCTACGAGCAGTACTTC | CASSTGTHPYEQYF | NA | TRBV19 | NA | TRBJ2-7
TGCGCCAGCAGCTCGGGACTAGCGGGAGAGGTCCGCTACGAGCAGTACTTC | CASSSGLAGEVRYEQYF | TRBD2 | TRBV5-1 | NA | TRBJ2-7
TGTGCCACCAGAGGTCTAGCGGGAGAGTCGAATGAGCAGTTCTTC | CATRGLAGESNEQFF | TRBD2 | TRBV24-1 | NA | TRBJ2-1
TGTGCCAGCAGTGTGGCCCCTGGGGCCAACGTCCTGACTTTC | CASSVAPGANVLTF | NA | TRBV2 | NA | TRBJ2-6
TGTGCCAGTAGTATCGCGTTGGCTAGCGCAGTGGAGACCCAGTACTTC | CASSIALASAVETQYF | NA | TRBV19 | NA | TRBJ2-5
TGTGCCAGCTCACCATTAGCGGATGTGCGCGACTACACCTTC | CASSPLADVRDYTF | NA | TRBV18 | NA | TRBJ1-2
TGCGCCAGCAGCCAATTGCTGGGACTAGCGGGAGGTGTCACCGGGGAGCTGTTTTTT | CASSQLLGLAGGVTGELFF | TRBD2 | TRBV4-3 | NA | TRBJ2-2
TGTGCCAGCAGTCTTCTAGCTACTGAGCAGTTCTTC | CASSLLATEQFF | NA | TRBV11-2 | NA | TRBJ2-1
TGTGCCAGCAGCCCCCCGGGGTTGGCGGGAGCCTACGAGCAGTACTTC | CASSPPGLAGAYEQYF | TRBD2 | TRBV3-1/TRBV3-2 | NA | TRBJ2-7
TGTGCGCCACGTTCCAGGGGTGTCGGTAACTATGGCTACACCTTC | CAPRSRGVGNYGYTF | NA | TRBV24-1 | NA | TRBJ1-2
TGTGCCAGAAGAGGACAGGGGGCAAACATTCAGTACTTC | CARRGQGANIQYF | TRBD1 | TRBV2 | NA | TRBJ2-4
TGTGCCAGCAGTTCGGTGGCGGACAGGACCTATGGCTACACCTTC | CASSSVADRTYGYTF | TRBD1 | TRBV27 | NA | TRBJ1-2
TGCGCCAGCAGCTTGGGGTCGGGAGAGACCCAGTACTTC | CASSLGSGETQYF | NA | TRBV5-1 | NA | TRBJ2-5
TGTGCCACCCGGCTAGCGGGAGTTAATGAGCAGTTCTTC | CATRLAGVNEQFF | TRBD2 | TRBV12-3/TRBV12-4 | NA | TRBJ2-1
TGTGCCAGCAGCTTAGGACGCACAGGGGGCATGAACTATGGCTACACCTTC | CASSLGRTGGMNYGYTF | TRBD1 | TRBV11-3 | NA | TRBJ1-2
TGTGCCAGTATAGGGGGGCCCAAGGGGGCGCAGAATGAGCAGTTCTTC | CASIGGPKGAQNEQFF | NA | TRBV19 | NA | TRBJ2-1
TGCGCCAGCAATGGGAAACAAACACAGAATCAGGGAAATGGCTATGGCTACACCTTC | CASNGKQTQNQGNGYGYTF | NA | TRBV10-1 | NA | TRBJ1-2
TGTGCCAGCAGCTCTTGGAGGGAGAAGGAAAATGAGCAGTTCTTC | CASSSWREKENEQFF | NA | TRBV7-2 | once | TRBJ2-1
TGTGCCACCAGTGAAGCCGGGACAGACAAAAATCAGCCCCAGCATTTT | CATSEAGTDKNQPQHF | TRBD1 | TRBV24-1 | NA | TRBJ1-5
TGTGCCAGCAGTCCCAGGACTAGCGGGACCCTCCCCGGGGAGCTGTTTTTT | CASSPRTSGTLPGELFF | TRBD2 | TRBV27 | NA | TRBJ2-2
TGTGCCAGCAGCCTAGTTAGCTGGGAGACCCAGTACTTC | CASSLVSWETQYF | NA | TRBV7-2 | NA | TRBJ2-5
TGTGCCAGCAGTGTTCTATCTAACAGGGGGAGGTATGGCTACACCTTC | CASSVLSNRGRYGYTF | TRBD1 | TRBV6-1 | NA | TRBJ1-2
TGTGCCTGGAGTGCCGACAGGACAGGGCTTTATAATTCACCCCTCCACTTT | CAWSADRTGLYNSPLHF | TRBD1 | TRBV30 | NA | TRBJ1-6
TGTGCCAGCAGCTTGCGACAGGTCTATAATTCACCCCTCCACTTT | CASSLRQVYNSPLHF | NA | TRBV5-6 | NA | TRBJ1-6
TGTGCCAGCAGTTTAATGACAGGGGGCACTGAAGCTTTCTTT | CASSLMTGGTEAFF | TRBD1 | TRBV27 | NA | TRBJ1-1
TGTGCCAGTAGTATTATGGGCATAATCAACACTGAAGCTTTCTTT | CASSIMGIINTEAFF | NA | TRBV19 | NA | TRBJ1-1
TGCGCCAGCAGCTTGGGGCAGGGAAACGAAAAACTGTTTTTT | CASSLGQGNEKLFF | NA | TRBV5-1 | NA | TRBJ1-4
TGTGCCGCGGAGGGCCGGGGGGAGACCCAGTACTTC | CAAEGRGETQYF | NA | TRBV3-1/TRBV3-2 | NA | TRBJ2-5
TGTGCCAGTAGTTGGGGCTGGGATACGCAGTATTTT | CASSWGWDTQYF | NA | TRBV19 | NA | TRBJ2-3
TGTGCCAGCAGCCAATCAGCGCTAGCGGGACGAATTACGCAGTATTTT | CASSQSALAGRITQYF | TRBD2 | TRBV3-1/TRBV3-2 | NA | TRBJ2-3
TGTGCCTGTAGGCAAGAGGCTAACTATGGCTACACCTTC | CACRQEANYGYTF | NA | TRBV6-5 | NA | TRBJ1-2
TGCGCCAGCAGCCAAGATAGGACTAGCGGGACCGTAGGGGGGGAGACCCAGTACTTC | CASSQDRTSGTVGGETQYF | TRBD2 | TRBV4-1 | once | TRBJ2-5
TGCGCCAGCAGCCGGGCGGAGGGCGAGGCGGGGGGCTACACCTTC | CASSRAEGEAGGYTF | NA | TRBV5-1 | NA | TRBJ1-2
TGTGCCAGCAGCCCACTGCGAACTAGCACAGATACGCAGTATTTT | CASSPLRTSTDTQYF | NA | TRBV7-8 | NA | TRBJ2-3
TGTGCCAGCAGTTTACCCTCAGGGGGCTCCGAAATCCCTAATGAAAAACTGTTTTTT | CASSLPSGGSEIPNEKLFF | TRBD1 | TRBV6-7 | few | TRBJ1-4
TGTGCCAGTAGTATCGGATCTGGGGGGGCGGGGCCCACAGATACGCAGTATTTT | CASSIGSGGAGPTDTQYF | NA | TRBV19 | NA | TRBJ2-3
TGCGCCAGCAGCTTAAACTTACTAGCGGGAGGGCCACAAACCGGGGAGCTGTTTTTT | CASSLNLLAGGPQTGELFF | TRBD2 | TRBV5-1 | NA | TRBJ2-2
TGTGCCAGTAGCCGGACAGGCTTACAAGAGACCCAGTACTTC | CASSRTGLQETQYF | TRBD1 | TRBV19 | NA | TRBJ2-5
TGTGCCTGGAGTAGGACTGTCCTCTCCTACGAGCAGTACTTC | CAWSRTVLSYEQYF | NA | TRBV30 | NA | TRBJ2-7
TGCGCCAGCAGCTTGGACCCCTTAGCGGGAGGGCCTTCCTACGAGCAGTACTTC | CASSLDPLAGGPSYEQYF | TRBD2 | TRBV5-1 | NA | TRBJ2-7
TGTGCTAGTCCAACTAGCGGGAGTAGGGAGACCCAGTACTTC | CASPTSGSRETQYF | TRBD2 | TRBV12-5 | once | TRBJ2-5
TGTGCCATCAGTGAGGGGGGCCGCTACACCTTC | CAISEGGRYTF | NA | TRBV10-3 | NA | TRBJ1-2
TGTGCCAGTAGTGGGGGTGTCGGACAGGGACCCGCAACTAATGAAAAACTGTTTTTT | CASSGGVGQGPATNEKLFF | TRBD1 | TRBV19 | NA | TRBJ1-4
TGTGCCAGCAGCCGAACACAGGTTAGCACAGATACGCAGTATTTT | CASSRTQVSTDTQYF | NA | TRBV3-1/TRBV3-2 | NA | TRBJ2-3
TGCGCCAGCAGTGGTCCTCTTCTGGGGGGAGGGGCCTACGAGCAGTACTTC | CASSGPLLGGGAYEQYF | TRBD2 | TRBV10-2 | NA | TRBJ2-7
TGTGCCACCAGTGATCGATGGACAGGGGGTGTCTATGGCTACACCTTC | CATSDRWTGGVYGYTF | TRBD1 | TRBV24-1 | NA | TRBJ1-2
TGTGCCAGCAGCAAAGCGCTTTCTGGGACAGGGGCTGGAGGAACTGAAGCTTTCTTT | CASSKALSGTGAGGTEAFF | NA | TRBV21-1 | few | TRBJ1-1
TGTGCCAGCAGCCCGACTTGGGTATCTAGCGGGAGGCACCAGTACTTC | CASSPTWVSSGRHQYF | TRBD2 | TRBV7-2 | once | TRBJ2-5
TGCAGCGTTGAAAGGACTAGCGGGACCGGGGAGCTGTTTTTT | CSVERTSGTGELFF | TRBD2 | TRBV29-1 | once | TRBJ2-2
TGTGCCAGCAGCTCGCTGGGGGGGAACTATGGCTACACCTTC | CASSSLGGNYGYTF | NA | TRBV5-6 | NA | TRBJ1-2
TGCGCCAGCAGCTTTAAGTTTTCGAGTAGCGGTTTCGGGGCCGAGCAGTACTTC | CASSFKFSSSGFGAEQYF | NA | TRBV5-1 | NA | TRBJ2-7
TGTGCCAGCAGCTTCACTAGCGGGAGAAGCAACAATGAGCAGTTCTTC | CASSFTSGRSNNEQFF | TRBD2 | TRBV11-2 | NA | TRBJ2-1
TGTGCCAGCAGCCCGAGCGCAAGCACAGATACGCAGTATTTT | CASSPSASTDTQYF | NA | TRBV4-2 | few | TRBJ2-3
TGTGCCAGCAGCGTAGCTCCGCTCGGAAGGGGTGCTGGAAACACCATATATTTT | CASSVAPLGRGAGNTIYF | NA | TRBV9 | NA | TRBJ1-3
TGTGCCAGCAGCTCAGTGGGGAGGGCGGATACGCAGTATTTT | CASSSVGRADTQYF | TRBD2 | TRBV7-2 | few | TRBJ2-3
TGTGCCAGCAGTTTAAGGGCCGGGATTGCGGAGTACTTC | CASSLRAGIAEYF | NA | TRBV27 | NA | TRBJ2-5
TGTGCCAGCAGCTTACAGGGCCACAATCAGCCCCAGCATTTT | CASSLQGHNQPQHF | NA | TRBV7-9 | NA | TRBJ1-5